This T cell receptor beta chain was found in a study of blood T cell repertoires in COVID-19. Background on the study: Symptom resolution, clearance, or two negative PCRs marked the recovered donors of Cohort 3. The United States, Italy and Spain provided the acute and convalescent COVID-19 samples.

Sequencing used immunoSEQ multiplex PCR; TCRdb keeps in-frame clones, though not all of them. The top ten clones hold 19% of a sample with about 170,000 clones, 79% of them seen once. Those who participated ranged in age from roughly 18 to 95 years and resided in 20 to 30 US areas. Researchers sorted participants into cohorts using their self-reported clinical history. Sequencing was performed on PBMCs or T cells enriched from blood (not recorded which). The TCR originated in a woman between 65 and 79 years old in a cohort exposed to, infected with or recovered from COVID-19 (not recorded which).

CDR3 coding DNA: TGTGCCAGCTCCCCCGGACAGGGGATTATATTTGATACTGAAGCTTTCTTT. It specifies CASSPGQGIIFDTEAFF. V is TRBV18 and J is TRBJ1-1; 9 positions agree with TRBD1. Trimming at V came to 6 bases and at J to 5 bases, leaving 16 bases not matched to a gene. Germline-derived CDR1 and CDR2 are KGHSH and LQKENI. This CDR3 has 17 residues.